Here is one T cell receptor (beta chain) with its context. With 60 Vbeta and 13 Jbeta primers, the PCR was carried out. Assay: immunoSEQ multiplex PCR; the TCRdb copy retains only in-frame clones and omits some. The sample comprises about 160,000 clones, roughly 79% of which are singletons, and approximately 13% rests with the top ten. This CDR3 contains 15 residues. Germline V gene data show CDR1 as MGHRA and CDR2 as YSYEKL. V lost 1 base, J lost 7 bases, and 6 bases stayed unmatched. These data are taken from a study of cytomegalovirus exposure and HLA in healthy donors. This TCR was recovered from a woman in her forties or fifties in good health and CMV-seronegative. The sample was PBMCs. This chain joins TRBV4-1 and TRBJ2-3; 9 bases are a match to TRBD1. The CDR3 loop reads CASSQAPGQGYTQYF. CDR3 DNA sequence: TGCGCCAGCAGCCAAGCTCCGGGACAGGGATATACGCAGTATTTT.